This T cell receptor beta chain is from a study of T cell clonality in common variable immunodeficiency (dated by TCRdb to 2013 to 2016). For sequencing, equivalent amounts of genomic DNA were input from CVID and control samples. For every sample, a 60 bp segment covering the rearranged TCRbeta CDR3 region was amplified and then sequenced. TCRbeta amplification used the immunoSEQ assay, a bias-corrected multiplex PCR with high-throughput sequencing. Turning to the authors' computational methods: Every unique nucleotide sequence was considered a clone and was annotated with V, D and J genes, copy number and frequency. Sequences were labeled productive if in frame, and non-productive if out of frame or containing stop codons. As previously described, clonality was computed from Shannon's entropy. The predicted amino acid sequences of productive clones were used to derive the mean CDR3 Kyte-Doolittle hydropathy. Scaled V gene usage was hierarchically clustered using Manhattan distance and complete linkage with the R hclust function. To assess clone sharing by CDR3 amino acid sequence, 12 repertoires per group were resampled over 100 rounds. The repertoires were screened for approximately 63 published EBV-specific TCRbeta sequences and roughly 240 published CMV-specific TCRbeta sequences. A couple of CVID samples yielding fewer than 10,000 sequences were excluded from analysis, leaving 42 CVID repertoires. Here the immuneACCESS table is served through TCRdb, limited to in-frame sequences with V and J called. Missing clones are a known gap in these copies; in checked studies unresolved V genes cover under half, and the rest lacks a known reason. For V, J and clone size, that table is used; D and trimming come from the DNA. The sample counts around 19,000 clones, each observed more than once. The top ten hold roughly 6.6% of the sample.

A remark on this clone: Its cognate antigen has yet to be identified. The CDR3 end is not reached by the read, which stops 3 residues before it; the germline J gene fills it in.

Looking up the germline V gene yields CDR1 SGHVS and CDR2 FNYEAQ. The CDR3 goes from the cysteine to the phenylalanine over 17 residues. The 42 bases shown cover part of the CDR3, and their frame starts at base 1. For this chain, trimming is 1 base at the V end and 4 bases at the J end, and the number of junction bases without a gene match is 8. Study-wide findings and limitations: CVID TCRbeta sequences were reported to have fewer deletions and N-nucleotide insertions and to lack highly modified clones with 13 or more V deletions. Although equal DNA input was used, an average of about 81,820 unique sequences per sample was obtained for controls, compared with about 29,000 for CVID samples. TCRbeta clonality was higher in CVID subjects than in healthy controls (t-test p = 0.018), and the increase was most characteristic of about a third of subjects. CVID subjects shared fewer TCRbeta clones with each other than healthy controls did (p < 0.0001). According to the authors, finding the cause of the higher clonality in CVID would require sequencing the repertoires of T cell subpopulations. Correlations between repertoire features and clinical complications were limited by patient heterogeneity within the CVID cohort.

Standard criteria were used to diagnose CVID, namely serum IgG, IgA and/or IgM reduced below the normal range together with specific antibody deficiency. The CVID group comprised 40 to 50 subjects, approximately 15 female and approximately 30 male, aged roughly 8 to 64 years with a mean age of approximately 42. Both CVID patients and healthy controls were predominantly of Caucasian heritage. At the time of study participation, every CVID subject had been on replacement immunoglobulin therapy for at least one year. At blood collection, none of the CVID subjects was ill or on immunomodulatory or immunosuppressive medication. Heparinized peripheral whole blood samples of about 5 to 8.5 ml were collected from each donor. TCRbeta CDR3 repertoires were sequenced from genomic DNA of adults with common variable immune deficiency (CVID) and healthy adult controls. Diluted blood was density-centrifuged over Hypaque 1077 or Ficoll-Paque to isolate peripheral blood mononuclear cells. Genomic DNA was obtained from unsorted mononuclear cells through either Qiagen column purification or a centrifugation-based method.

Sequences were obtained from peripheral blood mononuclear cells. This clonotype originated in a human donor with common variable immunodeficiency. The rearranged chain carries TRBV7-6 and TRBJ2-1, with 9 bases in between that match TRBD2. For the CDR3, the sequence is CASSLELLTSGYNEQFF. CDR3 DNA (partial): TGTGCCAGCAGCTTAGAACTCCTGACTAGCGGATACAATGAG.